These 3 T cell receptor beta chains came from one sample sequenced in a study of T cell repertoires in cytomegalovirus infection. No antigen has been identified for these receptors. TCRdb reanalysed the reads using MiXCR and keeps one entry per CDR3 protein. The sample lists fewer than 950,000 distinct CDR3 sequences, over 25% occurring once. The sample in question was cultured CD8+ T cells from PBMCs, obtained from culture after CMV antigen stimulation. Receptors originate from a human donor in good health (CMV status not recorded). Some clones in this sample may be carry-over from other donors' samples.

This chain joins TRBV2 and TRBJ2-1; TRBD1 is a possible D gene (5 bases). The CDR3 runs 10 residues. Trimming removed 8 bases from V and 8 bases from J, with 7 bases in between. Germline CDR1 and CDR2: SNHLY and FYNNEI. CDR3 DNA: TGTGCCAGCCAGGGTTATGAGCAGTTCTTC. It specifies CASQGYEQFF.

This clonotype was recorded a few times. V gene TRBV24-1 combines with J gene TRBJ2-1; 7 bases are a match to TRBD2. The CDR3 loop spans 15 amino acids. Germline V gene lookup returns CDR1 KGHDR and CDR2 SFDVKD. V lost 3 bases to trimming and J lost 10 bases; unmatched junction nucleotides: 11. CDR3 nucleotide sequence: TGTGCCACCAGTGATGGGGAGGGGCGGAACTTCGAGCAGTTCTTC. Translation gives CATSDGEGRNFEQFF.

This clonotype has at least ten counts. In nucleotides, the CDR3 is TGTGCCAGCAGGGTTGGGACAGGGGAGGCCAATGAGCAGTTCTTC. Protein product: CASRVGTGEANEQFF. The rearrangement links TRBV6-1 to TRBJ2-1; the match to TRBD1 covers 10 bases. The CDR3 is made up of 15 amino acids. J was trimmed by 6 bases and V by 6 bases; bases with no gene match: 8. Germline CDR1 and CDR2: MNHNS and SASEGT.